Following are 20 T cell receptor beta chains from one sample sequenced in a study of blood T cell repertoires in COVID-19. Libraries were prepared by immunoSEQ multiplex PCR; TCRdb keeps only in-frame clonotypes and omits some of them. The data hold about 89,000 clones, with about two thirds observed a single time. Sequenced material: peripheral blood. The receptors here all came from a woman of 80 years or more with acute or convalescent COVID-19.

This clone was found many times. The genes are TRBV6-2 or TRBV6-3 and TRBJ1-1; D gene unclear. CDR1 is MNHEY and CDR2 is SVGEGT in the germline V gene. The ends were cut back, 1 base at V and 5 bases at J, with 8 bases in the middle. The CDR3 covers 13 residues. The CDR3 spells CASSYLGRTEAFF. CDR3 coding DNA: TGTGCCAGCAGTTACTTAGGGAGAACTGAAGCTTTCTTT.

A few counts support this clone. This chain links TRBV6-5 with TRBJ1-2; unclear D gene. Trimming took 5 bases from V and 8 from J, leaving 18 bases between them. Looked up from germline, CDR1 is MNHEY and CDR2 is SVGAGI. This CDR3 has 14 amino acids. CDR3 nucleotides: TGTGCCAGCAGTCCGAGGGAGAGGGTTGGGGGCTACACCTTC. Protein product: CASSPRERVGGYTF.

To note about this clone: Other nucleotide sequences from this sample produce the same CDR3. The genes are TRBV18 and TRBJ1-4; D not resolved. Looked up from germline, CDR1 is KGHSH and CDR2 is LQKENI. The CDR3 extends over 15 amino acids. The V and J ends lost 1 base and 4 bases respectively, with 10 bases between them. CDR3 in amino acids: CASSPRTGDNEKLFF. DNA of the CDR3: TGTGCCAGCTCACCACGGACGGGAGATAATGAAAAACTGTTTTTT.

This clone was detected only once. The J gene is TRBJ2-1, the V gene TRBV6-5; 12 bases agree with TRBD2. The CDR3 sequence is 15 residues long. Per germline, CDR1 MNHEY and CDR2 SVGAGI. The trim removed 7 bases at V and 4 bases at J, leaving 5 bases unmatched. Here the CDR3 reads CASMRTSGVYNEQFF. CDR3 nucleotides: TGTGCCAGCATGCGGACTAGCGGGGTGTACAATGAGCAGTTCTTC.

The chain uses TRBV11-3 and TRBJ2-1; TRBD2 agrees at 15 bases. The CDR3 covers 17 residues. Looked up from germline, CDR1 is SGHNT and CDR2 is YENEEA. With 5 bases clipped from V and 4 bases from J, the junction kept 6 bases outside the gene matches. In nucleotides, the CDR3 is TGTGCCAGCAGCCGGACTAGCGGGGGGGCCGGTTACAATGAGCAGTTCTTC. This translates into CASSRTSGGAGYNEQFF.

The chain recombines TRBV28 with TRBJ1-4; TRBD1 matches at 7 bases. The CDR3 consists of 17 residues. The V and J ends lost 2 bases and 5 bases, in that order; junction bases with no gene match: 11. Germline CDR1 reads MDHEN; CDR2 reads SYDVKM. The CDR3 protein is CASSLKVGGPRNEKLFF. CDR3 sequence (DNA): TGTGCCAGCAGTTTAAAAGTAGGGGGCCCCCGAAATGAAAAACTGTTTTTT.

This clone came up a few times. The chain uses TRBV6-2 or TRBV6-3 and TRBJ1-6; 9 bases line up with TRBD1. This CDR3 is built from 15 residues. Germline CDR1 reads MNHEY; CDR2 reads SVGEGT. With 1 base clipped from V and 7 bases from J, the junction kept 2 bases outside the gene matches. Here the CDR3 DNA reads TGTGCCAGCAGTTACTGGACAGGGGAGAATTCACCCCTCCACTTT. Its translation is CASSYWTGENSPLHF.

The chain combines TRBV14 with TRBJ1-1; D remains unclear. Germline CDR1 SGHDN, CDR2 FVKESK. With 9 bases removed from V and 0 bases from J, the gap between germline ends came to 11 bases. CDR3 length equals 13 residues. The CDR3 DNA reads TGTGCCAGTGGCGTCGGGTTGAACACTGAAGCTTTCTTT. It yields the protein CASGVGLNTEAFF.

The gene calls are TRBV10-3 and TRBJ2-3; D unclear. This CDR3 has 16 amino acids. Trimming took off 2 bases at V and 2 bases at J, with 14 bases between the two ends. Germline V gives CDR1 ENHRY, CDR2 SYGVKD. The CDR3 spells CAISETIGLTTDTQYF. For the CDR3, the DNA is TGTGCCATCAGTGAGACGATCGGGTTGACCACAGATACGCAGTATTTT.

The chain has TRBV7-8 and TRBJ1-1; tentatively, D is TRBD1 (6 bases). The CDR3 covers 15 residues. Trimming shortened V by 1 base and J by 2 bases, and 11 bases separated the two germline ends. CDR1 and CDR2 (germline): SGHVS, FQNEAQ. CDR3: CASSLVGGRNTEAFF. The CDR3 DNA sequence: TGTGCCAGCAGCTTAGTTGGGGGCAGAAACACTGAAGCTTTCTTT.

This rearrangement joins TRBV9 to TRBJ2-2; 9 positions agree with TRBD1. Trimming cost V 4 bases and J 2 bases; bases outside gene matches: 6. CDR1 SGDLS and CDR2 YYNGEE come from the germline V gene. CDR3 length: 16 amino acids. Here the CDR3 reads CASSPRTGDNTGELFF. The CDR3 DNA reads TGTGCCAGCAGCCCGAGGACAGGGGATAACACCGGGGAGCTGTTTTTT. Full variable domain (remainder filled in from reference TRBV9 and TRBJ2-2): DSGVTQTPKHLITATGQRVTLRCSPRSGDLSVYWYQQSLDQGLQFLIQYYNGEERAKGNILERFSAQQFPDLHSELNLSSLELGDSALYFCASSPRTGDNTGELFFGEGSRLTVL.

The chain employs TRBV9 and TRBJ2-1, with 11 bases lining up with TRBD1. Per germline, CDR1 SGDLS and CDR2 YYNGEE. J was trimmed by 1 base and V by 2 bases; bases with no gene match: 2. This CDR3 has 16 residues. CDR3 sequence (DNA): TGTGCCAGCAGCGTCGGGACAGGGGGATCCTACAATGAGCAGTTCTTC. Encoded protein: CASSVGTGGSYNEQFF.

The rearrangement links TRBV6-5 to TRBJ1-2; D might be TRBD1 (5 bases). This CDR3 has 15 amino acids. Germline CDR1 is MNHEY and CDR2 is SVGAGI. With 5 bases removed from V and 3 bases from J, the gap between germline ends came to 16 bases. In nucleotides, the CDR3 is TGTGCCAGCAGTCAGAAATTCGACAGCCACTATGGCTACACCTTC. Protein product: CASSQKFDSHYGYTF.

V gene TRBV9 combines with J gene TRBJ1-2; D is possibly TRBD1 (5 bases). The V end lost 0 bases, the J end lost 2 bases, and 8 bases lay between the germline ends. There are 14 residues in the CDR3. Germline assignment: CDR1 SGDLS and CDR2 YYNGEE. The CDR3 DNA follows: TGTGCCAGCAGCGTAGGTTCAGGGAACTATGGCTACACCTTC. This sequence encodes CASSVGSGNYGYTF.

For the CDR3, the DNA is TGTGCCAGCAGCCAAGAGCGGGGGCAGCCCCAGCATTTT. It yields the protein CASSQERGQPQHF. V and J are TRBV3-1 (or the pseudogene TRBV3-2) and TRBJ1-5, with D maybe TRBD1 (5 bases). Germline lookup yields CDR1 LGHDT and CDR2 YNNKEL (reference sequence). V gave up 0 bases and J gave up 7 bases, with 7 bases separating them. CDR3 size: 13 residues.

V usage is TRBV15 and J usage is TRBJ2-2; possibly TRBD1 for D (6 bases). CDR1 is LNHNV and CDR2 is YYDKDF in the germline V gene (reference sequence). V lost 5 bases, J lost 6 bases, and 13 bases lay in between. This CDR3 is 14 amino acids long. The CDR3 spells CATSSSDRPGELFF. Here the CDR3 DNA reads TGTGCCACCAGCTCCTCCGACAGGCCCGGGGAGCTGTTTTTT.

The chain has TRBV28 and TRBJ1-1; 8 bases line up with TRBD1. V shed 3 bases and J 0 bases; nucleotides not matched to a gene: 15. The CDR3 runs to 19 residues. The germline CDR1 and CDR2 sequences are MDHEN and SYDVKM. CDR3 protein: CASSFLLAFRTGLNTEAFF. Written as DNA, the CDR3 is TGTGCCAGCAGTTTCCTCCTCGCATTTAGGACAGGGCTGAACACTGAAGCTTTCTTT.

The V call is TRBV6-5, the J call TRBJ2-3; tentative D call: TRBD1 (6 bases). CDR1 is MNHEY, CDR2 SVGAGI, per germline. Deletions cut 6 bases from V and 0 bases from J, with 13 bases between. The length of the CDR3 is 15 residues. CDR3 nucleotide sequence: TGTGCCAGCAGGGACAGAATCTATAGCACAGATACGCAGTATTTT. Amino acids: CASRDRIYSTDTQYF.

This chain links TRBV6-5 with TRBJ2-2, with 7 bases matching TRBD2. Germline V gives CDR1 MNHEY, CDR2 SVGAGI. This CDR3 is 16 amino acids long. V lost 2 bases, J lost 1 base, and 4 bases stayed unmatched. The CDR3 sequence is CASSYGGDWNTGELFF. The CDR3 nucleotides are TGTGCCAGCAGTTACGGGGGGGACTGGAACACCGGGGAGCTGTTTTTT.

The V call is TRBV9, the J call TRBJ2-3; 9 bases match TRBD1. CDR3 length: 14 residues. Germline CDR1 and CDR2: SGDLS and YYNGEE. Germline trimming cut 4 bases from V and 6 bases from J; bases unmatched to any gene: 6. CDR3 protein: CASSPRTGVDTQYF. The CDR3 nucleotides are TGTGCCAGCAGCCCCAGGACAGGGGTGGATACGCAGTATTTT. The variable domain in full, with the rest retrieved from reference TRBV9 and TRBJ2-3, is DSGVTQTPKHLITATGQRVTLRCSPRSGDLSVYWYQQSLDQGLQFLIQYYNGEERAKGNILERFSAQQFPDLHSELNLSSLELGDSALYFCASSPRTGVDTQYFGPGTRLTVL.